This T cell receptor (beta chain) was retrieved from a study of radiotherapy plus CTLA-4 blockade in lung cancer. CDR3 length: 15 residues. V lost 3 bases to trimming and J lost 9 bases, with 18 bases between them. Germline lookup yields CDR1 MNHEY and CDR2 SMNVEV (reference sequence). Generated by immunoSEQ multiplex PCR, the TCRdb table keeps only in-frame clones and is missing some. The data show 40,000 to 55,000 clones, around 77% seen once. In chemo-refractory metastatic non-small-cell lung cancer, patients got ipilimumab CTLA-4 blockade together with focal radiation. The chain combines TRBV27 with TRBJ2-1; perhaps TRBD2 as D (5 bases). The sequence was collected from a human donor with non-small cell lung cancer whose response to radiotherapy plus ipilimumab could not be evaluated. Sequences were derived from peripheral blood, sampled from a patient treated with radiotherapy plus ipilimumab. CDR3 sequence reads: CASSFITVRAVEQFF. CDR3 nucleotide sequence: TGTGCCAGCAGTTTTATCACCGTTCGAGCGGTTGAGCAGTTCTTC.